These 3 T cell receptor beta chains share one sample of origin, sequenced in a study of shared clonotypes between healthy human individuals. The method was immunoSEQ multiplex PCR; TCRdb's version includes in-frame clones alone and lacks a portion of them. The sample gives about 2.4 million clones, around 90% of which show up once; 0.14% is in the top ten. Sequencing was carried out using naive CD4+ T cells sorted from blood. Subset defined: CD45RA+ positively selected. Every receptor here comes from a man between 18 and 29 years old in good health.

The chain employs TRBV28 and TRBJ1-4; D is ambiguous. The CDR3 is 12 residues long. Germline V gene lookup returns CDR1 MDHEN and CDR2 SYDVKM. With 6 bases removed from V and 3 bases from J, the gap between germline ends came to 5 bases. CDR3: CASRTSNEKLFF. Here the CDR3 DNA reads TGTGCCAGCAGAACATCTAATGAAAAACTGTTTTTT.

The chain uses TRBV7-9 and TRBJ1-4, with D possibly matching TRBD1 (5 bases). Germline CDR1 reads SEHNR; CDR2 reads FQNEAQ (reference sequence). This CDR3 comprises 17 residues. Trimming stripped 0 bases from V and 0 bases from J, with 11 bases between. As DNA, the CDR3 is TGTGCCAGCAGCTTAGCGGGCAGGGCCGCAACTAATGAAAAACTGTTTTTT. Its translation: CASSLAGRAATNEKLFF.

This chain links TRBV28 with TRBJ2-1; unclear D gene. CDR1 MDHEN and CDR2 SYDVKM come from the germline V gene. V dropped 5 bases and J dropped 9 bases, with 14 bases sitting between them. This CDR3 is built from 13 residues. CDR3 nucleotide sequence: TGTGCCAGCAGTCCGCAACAAAACAGTGAGCAGTTCTTC. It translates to CASSPQQNSEQFF.